This TCR beta chain was sequenced during a study of blood T cell repertoires in COVID-19. The V gene lost 1 base and the J gene lost 6 bases, with 15 bases spanning the gap. The CDR3 has 15 residues. The germline V gene has CDR1 SGHVS and CDR2 FQNEAQ. A Seattle source enrolled patients during active infection and followed them longitudinally. The authors' processing: Reference gene primer amplification yielded estimated nucleated cell counts. Clones were read by immunoSEQ multiplex PCR, and TCRdb kept only the in-frame ones, dropping some. V and J calls and clone size are as listed in that table; D and trimming were resolved from the DNA. The table includes about 160,000 clones, around 92% detected once.

What was sequenced was peripheral blood. The chain employs TRBV7-8 and TRBJ1-2, with D unclear. This TCR derives from a man between 25 and 39 years old with COVID-19, enrolled during active disease. The CDR3 nucleotides read TGTGCCAGCAGCTTAGTAGGAATAGGGCGGGATGGCTACACCTTC. It translates to CASSLVGIGRDGYTF.